What follows is one T cell receptor (beta chain) and its context. This specimen belongs to a study of blood T cell repertoires in COVID-19. Study in general: In each case, the material was cDNA or gDNA derived from T cells, B-cell-depleted T cells, or PBMCs.

In the original workflow: The authors estimated nucleated cell counts from reference gene primer amplification. Generated by immunoSEQ multiplex PCR, the TCRdb table keeps only in-frame clones and is missing some. V and J calls and clone size come straight from that table; D and trimming were deduced from the DNA. Among 210,000 or so clones listed, approximately 90% were seen once. This CDR3 region has 12 residues. V lost 3 bases and J lost 2, with 5 bases in between. The rearrangement joins TRBV12-3 or TRBV12-4 to TRBJ2-7, with D uncertain. This TCR was recovered from a man between 50 and 59 years old with acute or convalescent COVID-19. The sample comprised peripheral blood. CDR3 region: CASSFLTYEQYF. The CDR3 nucleotides are TGTGCCAGCAGTTTTCTTACCTACGAGCAGTACTTC.